What follows is one TCR beta chain and its context. The CDR3 contains 16 residues. The ends lost 4 bases at V and 3 bases at J; junction bases unmatched: 8. CDR1 and CDR2 (germline): LNHDA, SQIVND (reference sequence). This specimen comes from a study of blood T cell repertoires in COVID-19. The overall study: Samples came from the United States, Italy and Spain, spanning acute and convalescent COVID-19.

Original handling: By means of reference gene primer amplification, nucleated cell counts were estimated. TCRdb keeps only in-frame clones here, not all; method: immunoSEQ multiplex PCR. The V and J calls and clone size were taken over from that table, and D and trimming were inferred from the DNA. The repertoire holds roughly 350,000 clones, with about 93% as singletons. The V and J genes are TRBV19 and TRBJ2-1, with 8 nucleotides matching TRBD1. This receptor was identified in a woman between 18 and 29 years old who had recovered from COVID-19. Sequenced: peripheral blood. The CDR3 DNA is TGTGCCAGTAGTACCCCAGGGGGCCCCCGCTACAATGAGCAGTTCTTC. Translated: CASSTPGGPRYNEQFF.